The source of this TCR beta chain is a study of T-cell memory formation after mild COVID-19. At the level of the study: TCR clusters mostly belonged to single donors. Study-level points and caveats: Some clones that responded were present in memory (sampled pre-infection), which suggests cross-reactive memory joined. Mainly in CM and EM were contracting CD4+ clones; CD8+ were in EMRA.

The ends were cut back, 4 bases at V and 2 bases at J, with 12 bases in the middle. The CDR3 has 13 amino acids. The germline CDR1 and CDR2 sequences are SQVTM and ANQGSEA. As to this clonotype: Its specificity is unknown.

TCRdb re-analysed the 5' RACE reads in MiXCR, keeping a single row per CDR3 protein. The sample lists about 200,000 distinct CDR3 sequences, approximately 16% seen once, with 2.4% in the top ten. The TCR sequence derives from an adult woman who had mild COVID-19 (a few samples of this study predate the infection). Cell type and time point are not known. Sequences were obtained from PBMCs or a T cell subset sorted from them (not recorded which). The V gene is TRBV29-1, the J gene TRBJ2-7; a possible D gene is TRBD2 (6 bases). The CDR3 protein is CSVGLGGPYEQYF. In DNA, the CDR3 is TGCAGCGTTGGATTGGGAGGACCCTACGAGCAGTACTTC.